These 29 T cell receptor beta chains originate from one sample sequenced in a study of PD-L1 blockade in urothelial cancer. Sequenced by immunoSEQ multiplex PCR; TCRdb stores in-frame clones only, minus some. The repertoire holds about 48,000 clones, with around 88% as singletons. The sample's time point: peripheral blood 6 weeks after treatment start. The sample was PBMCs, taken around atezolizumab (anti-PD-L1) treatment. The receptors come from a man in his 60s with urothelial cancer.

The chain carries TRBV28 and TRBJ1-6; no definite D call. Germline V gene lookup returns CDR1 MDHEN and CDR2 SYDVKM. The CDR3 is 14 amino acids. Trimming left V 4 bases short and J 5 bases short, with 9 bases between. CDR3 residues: CASSSDGDNSPLHF. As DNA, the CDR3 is TGTGCCAGCAGTTCAGACGGAGATAATTCACCCCTCCACTTT.

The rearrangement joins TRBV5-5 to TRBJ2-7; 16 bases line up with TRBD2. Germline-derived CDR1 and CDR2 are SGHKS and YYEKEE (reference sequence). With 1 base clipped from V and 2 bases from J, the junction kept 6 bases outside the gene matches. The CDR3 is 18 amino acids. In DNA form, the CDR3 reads TGTGCCAGCAGCTTGCGCGGGACTAGCGGGGGGGGAACCTACGAGCAGTACTTC. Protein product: CASSLRGTSGGGTYEQYF.

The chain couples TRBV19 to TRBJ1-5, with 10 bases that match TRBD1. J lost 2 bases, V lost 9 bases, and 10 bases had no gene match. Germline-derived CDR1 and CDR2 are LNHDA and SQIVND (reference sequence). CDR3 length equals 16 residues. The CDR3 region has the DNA TGTGCCAGGGCACCTCCTGGGACAGGGGGCAATCAGCCCCAGCATTTT. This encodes CARAPPGTGGNQPQHF.

The CDR3 bases are TGTGCCAGCAGCGGAACGATTAAGGGACAGGGTCCCAATGAGCAGTTCTTC. This codes for CASSGTIKGQGPNEQFF. V gene TRBV5-4 combines with J gene TRBJ2-1; 9 bases agree with TRBD1. V trimming: 4 bases; J trimming: 6 bases; junction bases outside the gene matches: 14. The germline V gene encodes CDR1 SGHNT and CDR2 YYREEE (reference sequence). The CDR3 consists of 17 residues.

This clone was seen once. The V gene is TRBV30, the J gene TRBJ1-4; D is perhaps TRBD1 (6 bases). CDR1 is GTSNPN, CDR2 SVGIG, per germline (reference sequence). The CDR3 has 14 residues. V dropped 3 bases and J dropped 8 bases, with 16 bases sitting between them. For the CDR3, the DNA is TGTGCCTGGAGAAAACAGGGAAATGGCGAAAAACTGTTTTTT. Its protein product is CAWRKQGNGEKLFF.

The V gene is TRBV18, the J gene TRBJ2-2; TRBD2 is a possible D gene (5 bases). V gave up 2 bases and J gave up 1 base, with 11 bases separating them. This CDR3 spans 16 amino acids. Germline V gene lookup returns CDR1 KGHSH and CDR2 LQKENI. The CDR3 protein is CASSPLRVLNTGELFF. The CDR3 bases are TGTGCCAGCTCACCATTGCGGGTCCTGAACACCGGGGAGCTGTTTTTT.

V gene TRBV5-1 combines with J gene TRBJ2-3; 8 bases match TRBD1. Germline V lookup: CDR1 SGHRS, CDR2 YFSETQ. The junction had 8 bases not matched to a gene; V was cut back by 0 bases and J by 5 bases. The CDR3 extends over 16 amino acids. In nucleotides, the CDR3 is TGCGCCAGCAGCTTGGGGACAGGGAATAGGTTAGATACGCAGTATTTT. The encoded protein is CASSLGTGNRLDTQYF.

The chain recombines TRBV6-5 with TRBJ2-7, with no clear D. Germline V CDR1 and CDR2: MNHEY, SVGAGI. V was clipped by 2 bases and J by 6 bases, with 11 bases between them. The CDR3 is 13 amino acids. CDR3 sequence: CASSYGPPSEQYF. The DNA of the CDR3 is TGTGCCAGCAGTTACGGCCCCCCCAGCGAGCAGTACTTC.

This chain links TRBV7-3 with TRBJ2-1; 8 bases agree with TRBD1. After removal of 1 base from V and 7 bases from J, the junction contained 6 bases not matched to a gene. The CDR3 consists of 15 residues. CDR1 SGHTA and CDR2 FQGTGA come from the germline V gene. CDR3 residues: CASSLNPGGYNEQFF. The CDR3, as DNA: TGTGCCAGCAGCTTAAATCCAGGGGGCTATAATGAGCAGTTCTTC. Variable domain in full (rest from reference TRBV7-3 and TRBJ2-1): GAGVSQTPSNKVTEKGKYVELRCDPISGHTALYWYRQSLGQGPEFLIYFQGTGAADDSGLPNDRFFAVRPEGSVSTLKIQRTERGDSAVYLCASSLNPGGYNEQFFGPGTRLTVL.

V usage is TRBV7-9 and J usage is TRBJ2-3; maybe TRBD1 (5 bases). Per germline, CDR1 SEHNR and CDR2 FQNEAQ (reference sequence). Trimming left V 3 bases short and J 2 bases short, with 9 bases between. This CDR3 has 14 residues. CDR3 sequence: CASSFGADTDTQYF. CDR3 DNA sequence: TGTGCCAGCAGCTTTGGGGCAGACACAGATACGCAGTATTTT.

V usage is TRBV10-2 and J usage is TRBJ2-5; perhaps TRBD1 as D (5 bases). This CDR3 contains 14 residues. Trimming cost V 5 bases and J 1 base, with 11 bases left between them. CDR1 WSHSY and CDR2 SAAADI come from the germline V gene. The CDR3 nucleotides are TGCGCCAGCAGTCCCGTTGGGGCCCAAGAGACCCAGTACTTC. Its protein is CASSPVGAQETQYF.

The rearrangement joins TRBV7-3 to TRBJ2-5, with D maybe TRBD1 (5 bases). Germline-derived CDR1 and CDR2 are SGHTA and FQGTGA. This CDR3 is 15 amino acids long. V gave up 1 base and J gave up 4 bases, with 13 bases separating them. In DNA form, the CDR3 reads TGTGCCAGCAGCTTAAAGGCAGGGATAGGAGAGACCCAGTACTTC. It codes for CASSLKAGIGETQYF.

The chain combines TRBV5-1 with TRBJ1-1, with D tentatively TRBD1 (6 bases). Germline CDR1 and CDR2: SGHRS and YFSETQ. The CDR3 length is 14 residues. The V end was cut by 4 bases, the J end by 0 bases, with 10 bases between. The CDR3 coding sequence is TGCGCCAGCAGCGTGGACAGCATGAACACTGAAGCTTTCTTT. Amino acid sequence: CASSVDSMNTEAFF.

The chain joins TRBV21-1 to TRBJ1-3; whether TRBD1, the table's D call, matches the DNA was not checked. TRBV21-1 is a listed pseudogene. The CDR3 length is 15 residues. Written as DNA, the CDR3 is TGTGCCAGCAAGATAGGACAGTACTCTGGAAACACCATATATTTT. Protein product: CASKIGQYSGNTIYF.

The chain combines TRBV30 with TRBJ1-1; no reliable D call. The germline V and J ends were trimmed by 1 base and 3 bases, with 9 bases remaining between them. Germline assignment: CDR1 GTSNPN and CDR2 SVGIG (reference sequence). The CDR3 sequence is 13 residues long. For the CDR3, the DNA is TGTGCCTGGAGTGGGGTCGGGGACACTGAAGCTTTCTTT. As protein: CAWSGVGDTEAFF.

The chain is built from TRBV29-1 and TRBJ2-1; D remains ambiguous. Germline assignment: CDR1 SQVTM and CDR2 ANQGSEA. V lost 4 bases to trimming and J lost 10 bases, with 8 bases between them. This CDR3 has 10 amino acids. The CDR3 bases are TGCAGCGTTGCGACGACAGAGCAGTTCTTC. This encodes CSVATTEQFF.

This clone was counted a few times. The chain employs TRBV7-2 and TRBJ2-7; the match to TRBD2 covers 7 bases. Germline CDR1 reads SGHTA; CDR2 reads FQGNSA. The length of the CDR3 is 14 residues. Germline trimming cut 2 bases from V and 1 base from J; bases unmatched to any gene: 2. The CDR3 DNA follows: TGTGCCAGCAGCTTATCTAGCGGATCCTACGAGCAGTACTTC. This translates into CASSLSSGSYEQYF.

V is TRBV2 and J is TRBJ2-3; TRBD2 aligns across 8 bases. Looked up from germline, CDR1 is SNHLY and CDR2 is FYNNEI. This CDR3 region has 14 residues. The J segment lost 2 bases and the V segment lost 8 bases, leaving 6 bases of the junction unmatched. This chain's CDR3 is CASGKRGPTDTQYF. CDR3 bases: TGTGCCAGCGGTAAGCGGGGGCCCACAGATACGCAGTATTTT. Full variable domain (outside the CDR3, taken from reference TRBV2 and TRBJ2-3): EPEVTQTPSHQVTQMGQEVILRCVPISNHLYFYWYRQILGQKVEFLVSFYNNEISEKSEIFDDQFSVERPDGSNFTLKIRSTKLEDSAMYFCASGKRGPTDTQYFGPGTRLTVL.

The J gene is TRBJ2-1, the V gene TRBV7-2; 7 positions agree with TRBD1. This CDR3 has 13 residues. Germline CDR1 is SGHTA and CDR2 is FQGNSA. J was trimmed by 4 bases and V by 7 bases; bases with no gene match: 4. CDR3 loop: CASTLGQYNEQFF. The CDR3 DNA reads TGTGCCAGCACCCTGGGACAGTACAATGAGCAGTTCTTC.

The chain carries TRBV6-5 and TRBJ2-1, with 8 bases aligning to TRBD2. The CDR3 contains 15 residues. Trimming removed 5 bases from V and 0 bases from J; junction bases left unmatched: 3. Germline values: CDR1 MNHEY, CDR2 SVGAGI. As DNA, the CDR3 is TGTGCCAGCAGTAGGCGGGGGGCCTCCTACAATGAGCAGTTCTTC. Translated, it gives CASSRRGASYNEQFF.

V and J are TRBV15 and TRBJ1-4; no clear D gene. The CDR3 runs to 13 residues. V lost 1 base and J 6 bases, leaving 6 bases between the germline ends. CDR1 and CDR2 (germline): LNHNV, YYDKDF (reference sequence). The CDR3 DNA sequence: TGTGCCACCAGCAGAGCACAACATGAAAAACTGTTTTTT. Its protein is CATSRAQHEKLFF.

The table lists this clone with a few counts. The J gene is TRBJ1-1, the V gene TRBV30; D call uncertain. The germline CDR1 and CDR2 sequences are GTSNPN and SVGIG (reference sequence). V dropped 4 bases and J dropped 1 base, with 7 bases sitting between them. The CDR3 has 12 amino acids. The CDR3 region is CAWNPGNTEAFF. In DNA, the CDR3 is TGTGCCTGGAATCCGGGGAACACTGAAGCTTTCTTT.

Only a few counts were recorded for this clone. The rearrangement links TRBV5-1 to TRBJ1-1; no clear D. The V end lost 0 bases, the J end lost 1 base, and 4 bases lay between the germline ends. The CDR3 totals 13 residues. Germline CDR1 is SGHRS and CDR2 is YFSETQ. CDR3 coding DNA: TGCGCCAGCAGCTTGGACAGGAACACTGAAGCTTTCTTT. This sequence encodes CASSLDRNTEAFF.

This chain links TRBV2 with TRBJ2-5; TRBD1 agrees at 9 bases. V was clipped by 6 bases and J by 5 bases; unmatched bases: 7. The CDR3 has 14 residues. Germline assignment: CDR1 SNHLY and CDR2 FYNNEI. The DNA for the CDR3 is TGTGCCAGCAGAAGGACAGGGGTGCTGGAGACCCAGTACTTC. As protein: CASRRTGVLETQYF.

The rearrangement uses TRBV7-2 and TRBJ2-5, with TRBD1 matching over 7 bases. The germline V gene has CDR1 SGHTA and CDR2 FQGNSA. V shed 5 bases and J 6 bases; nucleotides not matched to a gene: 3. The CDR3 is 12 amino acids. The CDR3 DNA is TGTGCCAGCAGCGAACAGGGGAAGACCCAGTACTTC. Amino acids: CASSEQGKTQYF.

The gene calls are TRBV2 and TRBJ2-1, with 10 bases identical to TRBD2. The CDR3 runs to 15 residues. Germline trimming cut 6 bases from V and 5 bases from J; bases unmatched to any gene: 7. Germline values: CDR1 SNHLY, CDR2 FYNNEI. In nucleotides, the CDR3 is TGTGCCAGCAGGAGGAGCGGGGGGGCGGACAATGAGCAGTTCTTC. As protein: CASRRSGGADNEQFF.

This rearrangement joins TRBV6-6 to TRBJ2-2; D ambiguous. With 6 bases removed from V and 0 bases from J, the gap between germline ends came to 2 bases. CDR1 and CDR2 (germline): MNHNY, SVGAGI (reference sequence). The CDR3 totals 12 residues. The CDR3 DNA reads TGTGCCAGCAGCTCGAACACCGGGGAGCTGTTTTTT. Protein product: CASSSNTGELFF.

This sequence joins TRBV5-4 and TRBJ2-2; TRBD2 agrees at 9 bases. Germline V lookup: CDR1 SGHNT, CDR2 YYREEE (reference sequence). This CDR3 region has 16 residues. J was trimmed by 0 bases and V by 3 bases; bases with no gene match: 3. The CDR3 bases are TGTGCCAGCAGCTCCAGACTAGCGGCGAACACCGGGGAGCTGTTTTTT. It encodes CASSSRLAANTGELFF.

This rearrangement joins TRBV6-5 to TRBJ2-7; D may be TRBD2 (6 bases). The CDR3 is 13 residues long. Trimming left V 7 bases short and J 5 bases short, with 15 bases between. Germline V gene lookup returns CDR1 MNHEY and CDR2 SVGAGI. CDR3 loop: CASTGTGGNEQYF. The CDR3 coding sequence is TGTGCCAGCACTGGAACGGGCGGGAACGAGCAGTACTTC.